Listed here is a single T cell receptor (beta chain). Each CDR3 protein is one row after TCRdb ran MiXCR on the RT-PCR reads. The repertoire has almost 700,000 distinct CDR3 sequences, 11% to 15% of them found once; the top ten carry roughly 4%. The source is a female donor in good health, serving as a healthy control. Sequences were obtained from memory CD4+ T cells from blood.

The CDR3 sequence: CSVDRENTEAFF. Here the CDR3 DNA reads TGCAGCGTTGACAGGGAGAACACTGAAGCTTTCTTT. The chain employs TRBV29-1 and TRBJ1-1; D is possibly TRBD1 (5 bases). This CDR3 is built from 12 residues. The germline gives CDR1 SQVTM, CDR2 ANQGSEA. Trimming left V 3 bases short and J 1 base short, with 6 bases between.